This paragraph covers one TCR beta chain sequence. The antigen is unknown. This specimen belongs to a study of blood T cells in healthy people across ages. Study results and limitations: Diversity estimates from one million T cells were considered underestimates.

The CDR3 sequence is 14 residues long. With 3 bases removed from V and 3 bases from J, the gap between germline ends came to 12 bases. CDR1 and CDR2 from the germline V gene are LNHDA and SQIVND (reference sequence). The second PCR ran roughly 6 to 12 cycles with a sample-barcoded 5' primer and J-beta primers. TCRdb re-called the 5' RACE reads with MiXCR, one entry per CDR3 protein. The sample lists approximately 1,000,000 distinct CDR3 sequences; over 35% were seen once. The V and J genes are TRBV19 and TRBJ2-7; a possible D gene is TRBD2 (5 bases). Sequenced input: blood. The origin of this receptor is a woman aged 60-75 years in good health. DNA of the CDR3: TGTGCCAGTAGTATTTGGACTCCCGACTACGAGCAGTACTTC. Amino acid sequence: CASSIWTPDYEQYF.